The T cell receptor (beta chain) under discussion was sequenced for a study of OX40 agonist ivuxolimab in advanced cancers. Study-level background: Three patients, one with hepatocellular carcinoma and two with cutaneous melanoma, achieved partial responses.

Using immunoSEQ multiplex PCR, the repertoire was profiled, and TCRdb retains in-frame clones only, with some absent. Of about 68,000 clones listed, about 80% were seen once; the top ten hold more than 1.4%. The count of this clone is one. The V and J ends lost 3 bases and 7 bases, in that order; junction bases with no gene match: 6. Germline V gene lookup returns CDR1 MNHEY and CDR2 SMNVEV (reference sequence). CDR3 length: 15 amino acids. The TCR comes from an adult with an advanced solid tumor such as melanoma, head and neck, liver or kidney cancer. The source material was CD4+ or CD8+ T cells sorted from blood, sampled in a trial of the OX40 agonist ivuxolimab. This chain joins TRBV27 and TRBJ1-4; 9 bases fit TRBD1. The CDR3 DNA reads TGTGCCAGCAGTTTCGCGGGACAGGGCGGTGAAAAACTGTTTTTT. Its translation: CASSFAGQGGEKLFF.